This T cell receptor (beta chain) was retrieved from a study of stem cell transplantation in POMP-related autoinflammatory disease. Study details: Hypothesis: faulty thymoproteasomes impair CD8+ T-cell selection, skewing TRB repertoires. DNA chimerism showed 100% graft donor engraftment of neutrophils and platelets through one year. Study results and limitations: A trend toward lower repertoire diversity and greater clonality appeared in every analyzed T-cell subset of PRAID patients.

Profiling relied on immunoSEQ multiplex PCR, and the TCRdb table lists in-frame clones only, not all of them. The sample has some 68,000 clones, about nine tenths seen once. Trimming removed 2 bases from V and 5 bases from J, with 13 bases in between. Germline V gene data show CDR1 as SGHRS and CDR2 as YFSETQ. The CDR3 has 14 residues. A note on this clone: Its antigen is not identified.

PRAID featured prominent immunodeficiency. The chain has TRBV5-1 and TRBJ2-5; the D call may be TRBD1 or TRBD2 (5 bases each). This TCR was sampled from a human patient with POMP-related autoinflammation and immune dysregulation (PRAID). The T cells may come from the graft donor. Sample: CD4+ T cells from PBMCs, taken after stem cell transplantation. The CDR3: CASSFAGTEETQYF. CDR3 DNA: TGCGCCAGCAGCTTTGCAGGGACGGAGGAGACCCAGTACTTC.